This T cell receptor (beta chain) was documented in a study of T-cell memory formation after mild COVID-19. Findings and limits, study-wide: Pre-infection memory contained some responding clones, which suggested that cross-reactive memory had joined.

MiXCR, run by TCRdb on the 5' RACE reads, gives a single entry per CDR3 protein. The table records 550,000 to 650,000 distinct CDR3 sequences, approximately 15% of them present only once. Comment on this clonotype: The antigen remains unidentified.

Germline-derived CDR1 and CDR2 are KGHSH and LQKENI. The CDR3 contains 15 residues. V was trimmed by 1 base and J by 0 bases, leaving 9 bases between them. Sequenced sample: PBMCs or a T cell subset sorted from them (not recorded which). The TCR originated in an adult woman who had mild COVID-19 (a few samples of this study predate the infection). Cell type and time point are not known. The genes are TRBV18 and TRBJ1-1; no clear D gene. CDR3 sequence reads: CASSPRMEMNTEAFF. CDR3 nucleotide sequence: TGTGCCAGCTCACCACGTATGGAGATGAACACTGAAGCTTTCTTT.